This TCR beta chain was sequenced for a study of cytomegalovirus exposure and HLA in healthy donors (dated by TCRdb to about 2017). Background for the entire study: An earlier analysis of several hundred of the donors reported over 250 Gb of sequence data and 117 million unique TCR beta sequences obtained from some 200 million T cells. Roughly 300 gigabases of sequencing data and approximately 80 million unique TCR sequences were included in an early release covering several hundred HLA-typed donors. The genetic ancestry cluster associated with self-reported Caucasian donors included about four fifths of the 300 to 400 genotyped donors. The study was designed to test whether signatures of past pathogen exposure could be identified by cataloging public T cell receptors. The T cell repertoires of 700 or so subjects were profiled by immunosequencing and related to cytomegalovirus serostatus. A separate validation cohort of 100 to 150 different subjects was used in addition to the approximately 700-subject first cohort. To predict cytomegalovirus infection status, the study brought together high-throughput TCR immunosequencing, statistical association of individual TCRs with disease status, and machine learning. A later analysis re-examined previously published TCR beta repertoires from just over 650 donors and added high-resolution HLA genotyping to investigate patterns of TCR occurrence. Rather than drawing on any new phenotypic data, the later analysis identified candidate immune exposures from TCR beta sequences and the way those sequences occurred across donors. An earlier analysis of 587 of the donors applied high-throughput TCR beta sequencing to assess whether each TCR beta V gene segment acted as functional or pseudogenic. Donor age, sex, ethnicity and CMV serostatus were compiled together with the repertoire data. A later genetic analysis used genome-wide SNP genotypes for about three fifths of the roughly 700 donors, treating that subset as a discovery cohort. Every repertoire in the discovery cohort had been generated on one and the same sequencing platform. Both class I and class II loci were covered by HLA typing, at four-digit resolution. Typing coverage varied by locus: roughly 620-640 donors for A, B, C, DRB1 and DQB1; roughly 500 for DQA1; some 610 for DPA1; roughly 450 for DPB1. Roughly five DR-DQ haplotypes were handled as single units for association and clustering because linkage in the cohort was strong. Among under 450 genotyped donors of the cohort, an average of around 240,000 unique TCR beta nucleotide sequences were sequenced per donor, approximately 20% of them non-productive. Broader findings and caveats from the paper: According to a later analysis, most CMV-associated TCR beta chains appeared to be HLA-restricted, and the HLA associations seemed to be driven largely by CMV exposure. Cytomegalovirus status was reported to be diagnosed by the classifier with high specificity and sensitivity in both the original and validation cohorts. Sequencing depth was assumed to be roughly uniform across donors in the presence/absence analyses, though that assumption may not hold. A further reported finding was that TCR beta sequences accurately predicted the HLA-A and HLA-B alleles for most subjects in the first cohort. According to a later analysis, parvovirus B19, influenza, CMV and Epstein-Barr virus appeared linked to several top co-occurrence clusters. A cluster of highly shared sequence variants was judged likely to be a technical artifact of the sequencing pipeline. Three of the identified cytomegalovirus-associated TCR beta chains were confirmed in vitro to be specific for cytomegalovirus antigens. The study listed 170 or so TCR beta chains as associated with cytomegalovirus. Strong co-occurrence of HLA alleles, especially DR and DQ, made assigning TCR associations to individual alleles difficult. Broadly in line with IMGT annotations, most TCR beta V segments showed up in productive rearrangements about 87% or about 30% of the time in an earlier analysis of several hundred of the donors. Linkage disequilibrium might explain the correlated functional status among segregating V segments, but an unknown experimental factor could not be excluded. Across donors, most TCR sequences were observed very rarely, whereas some public TCRs were present in many individuals. At a false discovery rate of 0.05, a later analysis linked 16,000 or so TCR beta sequences to specific HLA alleles. A later analysis found that HLA-associated TCR beta chains were more clonally expanded and had lower generation probabilities than equally common non-associated chains. According to a later analysis, TCR association rates differed among HLA loci, with DRB1 alleles showing the most associated TCRs and HLA-C alleles showing the fewest. The 87-base-pair reads could not distinguish some IMGT-functional V segments, including TRBV6-2 and TRBV6-3, so those segments were excluded. V-gene and J-gene trimming of TCR beta chains was associated with a missense DCLRE1C variant in a later genetic analysis, and the association was replicated in an independent cohort. The earlier analysis of some 540 of the donors excluded 15 to 20 rarely observed V segments, including chromosome 9 orphons, because counts were too low. The cohort was sequenced for TCR beta chains only, and without alpha or paired-chain data the features that could be detected were limited. The only immune exposure information available for the cohort was CMV serostatus. The authors suggested that the approach could potentially be extended to other disease states and immunological phenotypes. Compared with the approximately 600-donor mean, donors in an Asian-associated ancestry cluster had fewer N-insertions in productive TCRs, according to a later genetic analysis. Because HLA typing was missing for some donors at each locus, association tests included only the typed subset.

Details on this clone: The antigen it binds to is not known. No base qualities exist here, and no much larger clone lies one base off it.

In total, just over 650 healthy bone marrow donors made up the cohort. All cohort members were sampled while nominally healthy, although unrecorded immune exposures were likely present. The donor tested CMV seropositive and was one of the 289 seropositive cohort members. Each donor provided a peripheral blood sample, and peripheral blood mononuclear cells were used for TCR beta sequencing. The Qiagen DNeasy Blood Extraction Kit was used to extract genomic DNA from the blood cell samples. The receptor library was made with the immunoSEQ multiplex PCR assay. The multiplex PCR relied on a mix of 60 forward primers for TCR Vbeta segments and 13 reverse primers for TCR Jbeta segments. The CDR3 region of rearranged TCR beta genes was amplified from genomic DNA by a multiplex PCR assay. The amplified TCR beta libraries were sequenced on the Illumina HiSeq System as 87-base-pair reads. On the authors' methods: A later analysis tallied roughly 80 million unique TCR beta chains across the 640 or so repertoires, and about 10 million of those chains were shared by two or more donors. A nearest-neighbor algorithm error-corrected the raw reads and collapsed the reads into unique sequences, merging closely related sequences to remove PCR and sequencing errors. To assign V, D and J gene segments, CDR3 sequences were aligned to IMGT reference sequences. For a sequence to be retained, a match of at least six nucleotides was required to both a V gene segment and a J gene segment. Rearrangements were classified as productive when the CDR3 lacked stop codons and remained in frame with V and J, and all other rearrangements were classified as non-productive. Following IMGT convention, CDR3 was defined as the stretch from the second conserved V-encoded cysteine up to the conserved J-encoded phenylalanine. In an earlier analysis of around 640 of the donors, sequences lacking an unambiguous match to a single V gene segment were excluded. An earlier analysis of around 600 of the donors classified V segments as functional when productive rearrangements were above 56.7% and as segregating when the standard deviation between donors was above 5%. A statistical classification framework was built to diagnose cytomegalovirus status from the catalog of TCR beta chain sequences. In a later analysis, V and J genes were assigned by comparing TCR nucleotide sequences against IMGT/GENE-DB human TR gene sequences. In a later analysis, CDR3 sequences and most-parsimonious VDJ recombination scenarios were assigned using the TCRdist pipeline. In a later analysis, each TCR beta chain was defined by its CDR3 amino acid sequence together with its V-gene family, and reads lacking a unique V-gene family were excluded. A later analysis removed 592 highly shared, low-generation-probability nucleotide sequences to deal with suspected cross-contamination and a sequencing artifact. A later analysis calculated a clonal expansion index for each public chain from normalized within-repertoire ranks of inferred template counts. Generation probabilities in a later analysis came from a VDJ recombination model fitted to out-of-frame rearrangements, and those results were checked against IGoR. Hypergeometric tests were used in a later analysis to score TCR-TCR, TCR-HLA and TCR-CMV co-occurrence, with a repertoire-size bias correction applied to the TCR pairs. False discovery rates were estimated in a later analysis by permuting HLA or CMV assignments 20 times. In a later analysis, co-occurring TCRs were grouped using DBSCAN, with TCRdist sequence similarity added in when clustering inside HLA-allele-positive subsets. Repertoires with fewer than 30,000 or more than 120,000 public chains were left out of co-occurrence clustering, as were several repertoires with anomalous nucleotide sharing. Here the immuneACCESS table is served through TCRdb, limited to in-frame sequences with V and J called. Missing clones are a known gap in these copies; in checked studies unresolved V genes cover under half, and the rest lacks a known reason. From that table come the V and J calls and clone size; the DNA was used to work out D and trimming. The sample table shows approximately 95,000 clones, and approximately 81% are seen once. Over 4% of the sample is in the top ten clones.

The germline V gene (reference sequence) specifies LNHDA as CDR1 and SQIVND as CDR2. Relative to germline, V is 6 bases shorter and J is 7 bases shorter, with 10 bases between their ends. Taken from cysteine to phenylalanine, the CDR3 has 12 residues. The entry retains the CDR3 DNA only, 36 bases that are in frame from base 1. The chain employs TRBV19 and TRBJ2-1, with a weak D call of TRBD2 (6 bases match). The sample consisted of PBMCs. The clonotype originates from a woman in her thirties or forties in good health and CMV-seropositive. CDR3 protein: CASSTGLNEQFF. The DNA sequence follows: TGTGCCAGTAGCACGGGACTTAATGAGCAGTTCTTC.